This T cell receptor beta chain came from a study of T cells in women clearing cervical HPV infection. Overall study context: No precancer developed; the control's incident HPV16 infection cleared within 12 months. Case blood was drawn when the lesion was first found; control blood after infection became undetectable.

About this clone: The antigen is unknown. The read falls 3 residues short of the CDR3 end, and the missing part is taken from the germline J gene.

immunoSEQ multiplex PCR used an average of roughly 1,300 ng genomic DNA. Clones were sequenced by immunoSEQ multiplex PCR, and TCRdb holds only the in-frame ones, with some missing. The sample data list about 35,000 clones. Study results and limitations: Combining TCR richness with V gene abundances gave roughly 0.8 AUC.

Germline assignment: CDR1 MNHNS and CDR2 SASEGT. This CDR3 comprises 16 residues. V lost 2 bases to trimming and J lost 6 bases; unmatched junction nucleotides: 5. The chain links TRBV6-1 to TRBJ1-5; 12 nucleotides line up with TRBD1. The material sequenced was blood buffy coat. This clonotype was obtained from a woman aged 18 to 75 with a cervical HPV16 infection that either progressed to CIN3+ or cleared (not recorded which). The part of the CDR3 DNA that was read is TGTGCCAGCAGTGAACCCCCGGGACAGGGGGCTCAGCCC. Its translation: CASSEPPGQGAQP. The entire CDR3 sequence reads CASSEPPGQGAQPQHF.